A selection of T cell receptor beta chains follows, all from one sample in a study of identical twins. TCRdb reanalysed the 5' RACE reads using MiXCR and keeps one entry per CDR3 protein. The sample has some 260,000 distinct CDR3 sequences, over 12% seen once. Sequencing used memory (CD45RO+) T cells sorted from blood. These receptors all come from a young woman in good health. CDR3s include the opening cysteine and the closing phenylalanine or tryptophan. Fields, in order: CDR3 DNA, CDR3 protein, J gene, clone size, V gene, D gene. A D gene is named only where the DNA matches it firmly. Size values are once, few and many counts, or a class for expanded clones, and some rows have none.

CDR3nt: TGTGCCAGCAGCTGGGACACCATGAACACTGAAGCTTTCTTT
CDR3aa: CASSWDTMNTEAFF
j_gene: TRBJ1-1
abundance: many
v_gene: TRBV6-1
d_gene: NA

CDR3nt: TGCGCCAGCCCGGGACTAGCGGGAGGGCCTAGATACGAGCAGTACTTC
CDR3aa: CASPGLAGGPRYEQYF
j_gene: TRBJ2-7
abundance: few
v_gene: TRBV10-1
d_gene: TRBD2

CDR3nt: TGTGCCAGCAGCGTAGGCCCCACAGGGATCTTATACGAGCAGTACTTC
CDR3aa: CASSVGPTGILYEQYF
j_gene: TRBJ2-7
abundance: NA
v_gene: TRBV9
d_gene: NA

CDR3nt: TGTGCCAGCAGCTTGGTTTTAGCGGGACAGCACGAGCAGTACTTC
CDR3aa: CASSLVLAGQHEQYF
j_gene: TRBJ2-7
abundance: many
v_gene: TRBV7-9
d_gene: NA

CDR3nt: TGTGCCAGCAGTCGGGACACCCTCTACGAGCAGTACTTC
CDR3aa: CASSRDTLYEQYF
j_gene: TRBJ2-7
abundance: NA
v_gene: TRBV2
d_gene: NA

CDR3nt: TGTGCCAGCAGCCTGCGGGTTCAAGATACGGAGTATTTT
CDR3aa: CASSLRVQDTEYF
j_gene: TRBJ2-3
abundance: NA
v_gene: TRBV3-1
d_gene: NA

CDR3nt: TGTGCCAGCAGCCAGGCGGGGTTCAACACTGAAGCTTTCTTT
CDR3aa: CASSQAGFNTEAFF
j_gene: TRBJ1-1
abundance: few
v_gene: TRBV7-9
d_gene: NA

CDR3nt: TGCGCCAGCAGCGTAAGGAGTGAGCAGTTCTTC
CDR3aa: CASSVRSEQFF
j_gene: TRBJ2-1
abundance: many
v_gene: TRBV5-1
d_gene: NA

CDR3nt: TGTGCCACCCTGGGCGGTCCTTACAATGAGCAGTTCTTC
CDR3aa: CATLGGPYNEQFF
j_gene: TRBJ2-1
abundance: NA
v_gene: TRBV6-2/TRBV6-3
d_gene: NA

CDR3nt: TGCAGTGCCAGGGGCGAAACTAGGTACAATGAGCAGTTCTTC
CDR3aa: CSARGETRYNEQFF
j_gene: TRBJ2-1
abundance: NA
v_gene: TRBV20-1
d_gene: NA

CDR3nt: TGCGCCAGCAGCCAAGACACTAGCGGGAGTGAGACCCAGTACTTC
CDR3aa: CASSQDTSGSETQYF
j_gene: TRBJ2-5
abundance: NA
v_gene: TRBV4-3
d_gene: TRBD2

CDR3nt: TGTGCCAGCAGTTTATCCCCCGGGGTGGGCACTGAAGCTTTCTTT
CDR3aa: CASSLSPGVGTEAFF
j_gene: TRBJ1-1
abundance: few
v_gene: TRBV12-3/TRBV12-4
d_gene: NA

CDR3nt: TGTGCCATCAAGGGGGACACAGATACGCAGTATTTT
CDR3aa: CAIKGDTDTQYF
j_gene: TRBJ2-3
abundance: few
v_gene: TRBV10-3
d_gene: NA

CDR3nt: TGTGCCAGCAGCGTAGCGGTCTACAATGAGCAGTTCTTC
CDR3aa: CASSVAVYNEQFF
j_gene: TRBJ2-1
abundance: few
v_gene: TRBV7-7
d_gene: NA

CDR3nt: TGTGCCAGCAGCGTATCGGGGCTTGAGCAGTTCTTC
CDR3aa: CASSVSGLEQFF
j_gene: TRBJ2-1
abundance: NA
v_gene: TRBV9
d_gene: NA

CDR3nt: TGTGCCAGCAGCTCCTCGACAGGGCACTCCTACGAGCAGTACTTC
CDR3aa: CASSSSTGHSYEQYF
j_gene: TRBJ2-7
abundance: few
v_gene: TRBV9
d_gene: TRBD1

CDR3nt: TGCGCCAGCAGCCCGGACAAGGATGAGCAGTTCTTC
CDR3aa: CASSPDKDEQFF
j_gene: TRBJ2-1
abundance: NA
v_gene: TRBV5-1
d_gene: NA

CDR3nt: TGCAGTGCCAGGACTAGCGGGGCAGATACGCAGTATTTT
CDR3aa: CSARTSGADTQYF
j_gene: TRBJ2-3
abundance: few
v_gene: TRBV20-1
d_gene: TRBD2

CDR3nt: TGCAGCTACGACAGGTCCGGCGATACGCAGTATTTT
CDR3aa: CSYDRSGDTQYF
j_gene: TRBJ2-3
abundance: many
v_gene: TRBV29-1
d_gene: NA

CDR3nt: TGTGCCAGCAGTCCTCAGGGGGCACTCTCCTACGAGCAGTACTTC
CDR3aa: CASSPQGALSYEQYF
j_gene: TRBJ2-7
abundance: few
v_gene: TRBV12-3/TRBV12-4
d_gene: TRBD1

CDR3nt: TGTGCCAGCAGTTTACCCGAGGGGACCCAGTACTTC
CDR3aa: CASSLPEGTQYF
j_gene: TRBJ2-5
abundance: NA
v_gene: TRBV27
d_gene: NA

CDR3nt: TGTGCCAGCAGCATGGGGGGGTCCGCGCTGCGCTTC
CDR3aa: CASSMGGSALRF
j_gene: TRBJ2-7
abundance: few
v_gene: TRBV7-9
d_gene: TRBD2

CDR3nt: TGCAGTGCGCCGCCCGGGACTAGCGGGAACTACGAGCAGTACTTC
CDR3aa: CSAPPGTSGNYEQYF
j_gene: TRBJ2-7
abundance: NA
v_gene: TRBV20-1
d_gene: TRBD2

CDR3nt: TGCAGTGCTAGCGCTTTAATGGACACTGAAGCTTTCTTT
CDR3aa: CSASALMDTEAFF
j_gene: TRBJ1-1
abundance: few
v_gene: TRBV20-1
d_gene: NA

CDR3nt: TGTGCCAGCAGCCCGACAGGGATGGCAGATACGCAGTATTTT
CDR3aa: CASSPTGMADTQYF
j_gene: TRBJ2-3
abundance: NA
v_gene: TRBV11-2
d_gene: TRBD1

CDR3nt: TGTGCCAGTAGTAGGGCTAGCGGGAGTTATGAGCAGTTCTTC
CDR3aa: CASSRASGSYEQFF
j_gene: TRBJ2-1
abundance: NA
v_gene: TRBV19
d_gene: TRBD2

CDR3nt: TGTGCCAGCAGTGAATCCTCCTGGGGACCCGCAACCTACGAGCAGTACTTC
CDR3aa: CASSESSWGPATYEQYF
j_gene: TRBJ2-7
abundance: few
v_gene: TRBV25-1
d_gene: NA

CDR3nt: TGCAGTGCTCCCCGGGGTAACCCCTACGAGCAGTACTTC
CDR3aa: CSAPRGNPYEQYF
j_gene: TRBJ2-7
abundance: few
v_gene: TRBV20-1
d_gene: NA

CDR3nt: TGCAGTGCTAGTGGCGGGAGCGGAGGGGAGACCCAGTACTTC
CDR3aa: CSASGGSGGETQYF
j_gene: TRBJ2-5
abundance: NA
v_gene: TRBV20-1
d_gene: TRBD2

CDR3nt: TGCAGTCCCACATCCCCTATGGGAGAGACCCAGTACTTC
CDR3aa: CSPTSPMGETQYF
j_gene: TRBJ2-5
abundance: few
v_gene: TRBV20-1
d_gene: NA

CDR3nt: TGTGCCAGTAGTATGGGGACCACAGATACGCAGTATTTT
CDR3aa: CASSMGTTDTQYF
j_gene: TRBJ2-3
abundance: NA
v_gene: TRBV19
d_gene: NA

CDR3nt: TGCAGCGTGTTGGGACAGGGGCAAGAGACCCAGTACTTC
CDR3aa: CSVLGQGQETQYF
j_gene: TRBJ2-5
abundance: many
v_gene: TRBV29-1
d_gene: TRBD1

CDR3nt: TGTGCCACCAGGGGATTGTCTAGCTCCGGGAAGACCCAGTACTTC
CDR3aa: CATRGLSSSGKTQYF
j_gene: TRBJ2-5
abundance: few
v_gene: TRBV15
d_gene: NA

CDR3nt: TGTGCCAGCAGTTTAGCACCCGGGACTCCGGGCGGCATGTACGAGCAGTACTTC
CDR3aa: CASSLAPGTPGGMYEQYF
j_gene: TRBJ2-7
abundance: few
v_gene: TRBV12-3/TRBV12-4
d_gene: NA

CDR3nt: TGTGCCAGCAGCTTAGTCCGGGGGGCCGGGGAGCTGTTTTTT
CDR3aa: CASSLVRGAGELFF
j_gene: TRBJ2-2
abundance: few
v_gene: TRBV11-3
d_gene: TRBD2

CDR3nt: TGTGCCAGCAGCCAAGGGGCCTGGGCTGGCGAGCAGTACTTC
CDR3aa: CASSQGAWAGEQYF
j_gene: TRBJ2-7
abundance: few
v_gene: TRBV3-1
d_gene: NA

CDR3nt: TGTGCCAGCAGTCCCGGGACAGATAACACCGGGGAGCTGCTTTTT
CDR3aa: CASSPGTDNTGELLF
j_gene: TRBJ2-2
abundance: NA
v_gene: TRBV6-4
d_gene: TRBD1

CDR3nt: TGTGCCAGCAGCTTCTCCAGACAGGGGAACTATGGCTACACCTTC
CDR3aa: CASSFSRQGNYGYTF
j_gene: TRBJ1-2
abundance: NA
v_gene: TRBV7-9
d_gene: TRBD1

CDR3nt: TGCAGTGCTAGAGATCACCCTGCGGGAGGAGTCCCCGAGCAGTACTTC
CDR3aa: CSARDHPAGGVPEQYF
j_gene: TRBJ2-7
abundance: NA
v_gene: TRBV20-1
d_gene: TRBD2

CDR3nt: TGTGCCAGCAGCCACGGACTAGCGGGGCCTTCGGGGGCCAACGTCCTGACTTTC
CDR3aa: CASSHGLAGPSGANVLTF
j_gene: TRBJ2-6
abundance: few
v_gene: TRBV4-2
d_gene: TRBD2

CDR3nt: TGTGCCAGCAGCGGAGGGCGGTTGGACACTGAAGCTTTCTTT
CDR3aa: CASSGGRLDTEAFF
j_gene: TRBJ1-1
abundance: many
v_gene: TRBV7-2
d_gene: NA

CDR3nt: TGCAGTGCTACCAGGACGATCCGAGGGGAGACCCAGTACTTC
CDR3aa: CSATRTIRGETQYF
j_gene: TRBJ2-5
abundance: NA
v_gene: TRBV20-1
d_gene: NA

CDR3nt: TGCAGCGCTCACTCCGGACTAGCTGGCAGGGAGCAGTTCTTC
CDR3aa: CSAHSGLAGREQFF
j_gene: TRBJ2-1
abundance: many
v_gene: TRBV29-1
d_gene: TRBD2

CDR3nt: TGTGCCAGCAGCGTAGCGCAGCCTGGGTCACCCCTCCACTTT
CDR3aa: CASSVAQPGSPLHF
j_gene: TRBJ1-6
abundance: many
v_gene: TRBV9
d_gene: NA

CDR3nt: TGTGCCACCTATGGTAGGACTAGCGGAAGATACAATGAGCAGTTCTTC
CDR3aa: CATYGRTSGRYNEQFF
j_gene: TRBJ2-1
abundance: few
v_gene: TRBV15
d_gene: TRBD2

CDR3nt: TGCGCCAGCAGCCAAGCGTGGGGGACTAGCGGCACAGATACGCAGTATTTT
CDR3aa: CASSQAWGTSGTDTQYF
j_gene: TRBJ2-3
abundance: few
v_gene: TRBV4-1
d_gene: TRBD2

CDR3nt: TGTGCCAGCAGCTGGGACCGACTAGCCTACGAGCAGTACTTC
CDR3aa: CASSWDRLAYEQYF
j_gene: TRBJ2-7
abundance: few
v_gene: TRBV11-2
d_gene: NA

CDR3nt: TGTGCCAGCGGCAGGACAGAGAGCACCGGGGAGCTGTTTTTT
CDR3aa: CASGRTESTGELFF
j_gene: TRBJ2-2
abundance: NA
v_gene: TRBV6-1
d_gene: NA

CDR3nt: TGTGCCAGTATCGAATCGGGACAGGGATTCAATGAGCAGTTCTTC
CDR3aa: CASIESGQGFNEQFF
j_gene: TRBJ2-1
abundance: few
v_gene: TRBV19
d_gene: TRBD1

CDR3nt: TGTGCCAGCAGGCGTTCGACAGGGGGTATCTACGAGCAGTACTTC
CDR3aa: CASRRSTGGIYEQYF
j_gene: TRBJ2-7
abundance: NA
v_gene: TRBV27
d_gene: TRBD1

CDR3nt: TGTGCCAGCTCACCACCGGTCGGCGGTTACAATGAGCAGTTCTTC
CDR3aa: CASSPPVGGYNEQFF
j_gene: TRBJ2-1
abundance: NA
v_gene: TRBV18
d_gene: NA

CDR3nt: TGTGCCAGCAGCAAAGGGAGAAATCGGAACCTTTTT
CDR3aa: CASSKGRNRNLF
j_gene: TRBJ2-3
abundance: few
v_gene: TRBV21-1
d_gene: NA

CDR3nt: TGTGCCAGCAGCCAAGAGGGCATTAGCGGGAGGGCATTCGTCTACGAGCAGTACTTC
CDR3aa: CASSQEGISGRAFVYEQYF
j_gene: TRBJ2-7
abundance: few
v_gene: TRBV4-2
d_gene: TRBD2

CDR3nt: TGTGCCAGCAGTACCCGGCTCACGGCAGATACGCAGTATTTT
CDR3aa: CASSTRLTADTQYF
j_gene: TRBJ2-3
abundance: many
v_gene: TRBV12-3/TRBV12-4
d_gene: NA

CDR3nt: TGCAGCGTTACAAGGGGGGCGGACGAGCAGTACTTC
CDR3aa: CSVTRGADEQYF
j_gene: TRBJ2-7
abundance: few
v_gene: TRBV29-1
d_gene: NA

CDR3nt: TGTGCCAGCTCACCACAGGGTCCCCACACCGGGGAGCTGTTTTTT
CDR3aa: CASSPQGPHTGELFF
j_gene: TRBJ2-2
abundance: few
v_gene: TRBV18
d_gene: NA

CDR3nt: TGTGCCAGCAGTAGCGGGAGTTTTTATGGCTACACCTTC
CDR3aa: CASSSGSFYGYTF
j_gene: TRBJ1-2
abundance: many
v_gene: TRBV12-3/TRBV12-4
d_gene: NA